The 30 T cell receptor beta chains listed next were all sequenced from one sample in a study of beta chain features in type 1 diabetes. The isolated RNA, all of it, was reverse transcribed, so expressed TCRB transcripts were what got sequenced. TCRdb's copy holds only in-frame clones and misses some; the assay was immunoSEQ multiplex PCR. The profile covers more than 300,000 clones, with 7% to 9% appearing a single time and 0.44% taken by the ten largest. Sequencing used central memory CD4+ T cells from blood. The receptors were gathered from a woman aged 18-29 years in good health.

The J gene is TRBJ1-2, the V gene TRBV7-9, with 7 nucleotides matching TRBD1. CDR1 SEHNR and CDR2 FQNEAQ come from the germline V gene (reference sequence). Trimming removed 5 bases from V and 8 bases from J; junction bases left unmatched: 8. This CDR3 is built from 13 residues. Here the CDR3 reads CASSISGTDGYTF. The CDR3 DNA follows: TGTGCCAGCAGCATCTCAGGGACAGACGGCTACACCTTC.

The sample holds a few counts of this clone. This chain's CDR3 is CASRLGATGGSYEQYF. Written as DNA, the CDR3 is TGTGCCAGCAGGTTGGGGGCGACTGGCGGATCCTACGAGCAGTACTTC. This chain uses TRBV6-6 with TRBJ2-7; a weak D match, TRBD1 (6 bases). The germline gives CDR1 MNHNY, CDR2 SVGAGI (reference sequence). V lost 6 bases, J lost 1 base, and 19 bases lay in between. There are 16 residues in the CDR3.

V is TRBV18 and J is TRBJ2-7, with 8 nucleotides matching TRBD1. This CDR3 has 12 residues. Germline loops: CDR1 KGHSH, CDR2 LQKENI. Trimming cost V 6 bases and J 4 bases; bases outside gene matches: 2. CDR3 loop: CASSGQDYEQYF. The CDR3 DNA reads TGTGCCAGCTCGGGACAGGATTACGAGCAGTACTTC.

This clone came up a few times. V usage is TRBV7-3 and J usage is TRBJ2-1; 9 bases align to TRBD2. The CDR3 totals 15 residues. V gave up 5 bases and J gave up 9 bases; unmatched junction bases: 11. The V gene's germline CDR1 is SGHTA and CDR2 FQGTGA. In DNA form, the CDR3 reads TGTGCCAGCAGCCTACAGACTAGCGGAGGGGGTGAGCAGTTCTTC. It yields the protein CASSLQTSGGGEQFF. The entire variable domain, with the rest obtained from reference TRBV7-3 and TRBJ2-1, is as follows: GAGVSQTPSNKVTEKGKYVELRCDPISGHTALYWYRQSLGQGPEFLIYFQGTGAADDSGLPNDRFFAVRPEGSVSTLKIQRTERGDSAVYLCASSLQTSGGGEQFFGPGTRLTVL.

The chain has TRBV2 and TRBJ1-1; maybe TRBD1 (5 bases). The germline CDR1 and CDR2 sequences are SNHLY and FYNNEI. V was shortened by 1 base and J by 7 bases, with 13 bases between the two germline ends. This CDR3 spans 14 amino acids. CDR3 in DNA: TGTGCCAGCAGTGAAGGGGGCCGGCGGTTTGAAGCTTTCTTT. It yields the protein CASSEGGRRFEAFF. Looking up the rest from reference TRBV2 and TRBJ1-1 gives the full variable domain: EPEVTQTPSHQVTQMGQEVILRCVPISNHLYFYWYRQILGQKVEFLVSFYNNEISEKSEIFDDQFSVERPDGSNFTLKIRSTKLEDSAMYFCASSEGGRRFEAFFGQGTRLTVV.

The chain has TRBV7-9 and TRBJ2-7; 14 positions agree with TRBD2. This CDR3 region has 16 residues. Germline CDR1 is SEHNR and CDR2 is FQNEAQ (reference sequence). J was trimmed by 7 bases and V by 6 bases; bases with no gene match: 11. This CDR3 reads CASRTLGTSGSSEQYF. For the CDR3, the DNA is TGTGCCAGCAGAACTTTGGGGACTAGCGGGAGTTCAGAGCAGTACTTC.

This clone turned up a few times. The V call is TRBV29-1, the J call TRBJ2-4; either TRBD1 or TRBD2 may fit D (5 bases each). This CDR3 region has 13 residues. CDR1 and CDR2 from the germline V gene are SQVTM and ANQGSEA. Deletions cut 6 bases from V and 10 bases from J, with 19 bases between. The CDR3: CSVLGVTIGIQYF. The CDR3 DNA is TGCAGCGTCCTGGGGGTGACAATTGGGATTCAGTACTTC.

This sequence joins TRBV5-5 and TRBJ1-2; no clear D. The CDR3 loop spans 10 amino acids. The germline V and J ends were trimmed by 4 bases and 3 bases, with 1 base remaining between them. CDR1 and CDR2 (germline): SGHKS, YYEKEE (reference sequence). CDR3 in DNA: TGTGCCAGCAGCGACTATGGCTACACCTTC. Protein sequence: CASSDYGYTF.

This clone has more than one count but fewer than ten. This chain links TRBV19 with TRBJ2-1, with D unclear. This CDR3 is built from 14 residues. Germline V CDR1 and CDR2: LNHDA, SQIVND (reference sequence). V gave up 3 bases and J gave up 7 bases, with 13 bases separating them. The CDR3 region is CASSIRTEGNEQFF. CDR3 in DNA: TGTGCCAGTAGTATTCGTACGGAAGGAAATGAGCAGTTCTTC. The full variable domain, rest sourced from reference TRBV19 and TRBJ2-1, is DGGITQSPKYLFRKEGQNVTLSCEQNLNHDAMYWYRQDPGQGLRLIYYSQIVNDFQKGDIAEGYSVSREKKESFPLTVTSAQKNPTAFYLCASSIRTEGNEQFFGPGTRLTVL.

This clone showed up just a few times. This chain joins TRBV7-9 and TRBJ2-1; D not certain. The germline V gene encodes CDR1 SEHNR and CDR2 FQNEAQ (reference sequence). V was shortened by 6 bases and J by 0 bases, with 12 bases between the two germline ends. The CDR3 is 15 amino acids. DNA for the CDR3: TGTGCCAGCAGGTTGGGCAGCGTCTCCTACAATGAGCAGTTCTTC. Translated, it gives CASRLGSVSYNEQFF.

In the case of this clone: The same CDR3 can be traced to other DNA sequences in this sample. The gene calls are TRBV15 and TRBJ1-2, with unresolved D. From germline, CDR1 is LNHNV and CDR2 YYDKDF (reference sequence). The CDR3 totals 12 residues. V lost 0 bases, J lost 1 base, and 0 bases lay in between. CDR3 in DNA: TGTGCCACCAGCAGAGATAACTATGGCTACACCTTC. Translated: CATSRDNYGYTF.

As regards this clone: A much larger clone sits a single nucleotide away, making a read error possible. The V gene is TRBV11-2, the J gene TRBJ2-5, with 13 bases that match TRBD2. This CDR3 contains 15 residues. In germline, CDR1 is SGHAT, CDR2 FQNNGV. J lost 4 bases, V lost 1 base, and 0 bases had no gene match. CDR3 bases: TGTGCCAGCAGCTTAGGGACTAGCGGGAGAGAGACCCAGTACTTC. As protein: CASSLGTSGRETQYF. Filled out from reference TRBV11-2 and TRBJ2-5, the complete variable domain reads EAGVAQSPRYKIIEKRQSVAFWCNPISGHATLYWYQQILGQGPKLLIQFQNNGVVDDSQLPKDRFSAERLKGVDSTLKIQPAKLEDSAVYLCASSLGTSGRETQYFGPGTRLLVL.

This clone was seen a few times. The J gene is TRBJ2-7, the V gene TRBV7-6; D gene unclear. The germline V and J ends were trimmed by 2 bases and 5 bases, with 10 bases remaining between them. CDR1 and CDR2 (germline): SGHVS, FNYEAQ. The CDR3 contains 13 residues. The CDR3 region is CASSLQAWDEQYF. DNA of the CDR3: TGTGCCAGCAGCTTACAGGCCTGGGACGAGCAGTACTTC.

V and J are TRBV5-6 and TRBJ2-6, with a weak D call TRBD1 (5 bases). The CDR3 contains 15 residues. V lost 5 bases, J lost 0 bases, and 9 bases lay in between. The germline V gene has CDR1 SGHDT and CDR2 YYEEEE. In DNA form, the CDR3 reads TGTGCCAGCAGTCGACAGAGCTCTGGGGCCAACGTCCTGACTTTC. It encodes CASSRQSSGANVLTF.

The chain joins TRBV6-6 to TRBJ2-5; 12 nucleotides line up with TRBD2. Germline V gene lookup returns CDR1 MNHNY and CDR2 SVGAGI (reference sequence). CDR3 size: 15 residues. The trim removed 5 bases at V and 5 bases at J, leaving 6 bases unmatched. CDR3 region: CASSRLAGVAETQYF. The CDR3 bases are TGTGCCAGCAGTAGACTAGCGGGAGTGGCGGAGACCCAGTACTTC.

Notes on this clone: Since a much larger clone is just one base distant, this may be a read error. The genes are TRBV14 and TRBJ1-4, with D uncertain. CDR1 and CDR2 from the germline V gene are SGHDN and FVKESK. The CDR3 has 11 amino acids. V was clipped by 4 bases and J by 4 bases, with 1 base between them. CDR3 sequence reads: CASSLNEKLFF. DNA for the CDR3: TGTGCCAGCAGCCTTAATGAAAAACTGTTTTTT.

The chain carries TRBV25-1 and TRBJ2-3; D perhaps matches TRBD2 (6 bases). Between the trimmed V and J ends, which lost 5 bases and 6 bases, there was a span of 12 bases. CDR1 MGHDK and CDR2 SYGVNS come from the germline V gene. The CDR3 has 13 amino acids. CDR3 bases: TGTGCCAGCAGTAATCGGGAGAGGGATACGCAGTATTTT. Translated, it gives CASSNRERDTQYF.

This clone occurred many times. V usage is TRBV2 and J usage is TRBJ2-1; 8 nucleotides line up with TRBD2. The length of the CDR3 is 12 residues. In germline, CDR1 is SNHLY, CDR2 FYNNEI. J gave up 14 bases and V 1 base, and 4 bases lay outside the gene matches. CDR3: CASSEVPGLEFF. In DNA form, the CDR3 reads TGTGCCAGCAGTGAAGTCCCGGGACTAGAGTTCTTC.

This clone was found a few times. The sample carries other DNA sequences with the same CDR3. The chain recombines TRBV18 with TRBJ2-1; 9 positions agree with TRBD2. CDR1 is KGHSH, CDR2 LQKENI, per germline. The CDR3 is 14 amino acids. With 6 bases clipped from V and 7 bases from J, the junction kept 7 bases outside the gene matches. The CDR3 DNA reads TGTGCCAGCTCCCCCCTAGCGGGAAATAATGAGCAGTTCTTC. The encoded protein is CASSPLAGNNEQFF.

The chain carries TRBV6-1 and TRBJ2-1; 7 bases map to TRBD2. Looked up from germline, CDR1 is MNHNS and CDR2 is SASEGT. The J segment lost 7 bases and the V segment lost 6 bases, leaving 6 bases of the junction unmatched. This CDR3 region has 13 residues. CDR3 loop: CASRAGSPNEQFF. The CDR3 DNA follows: TGTGCCAGCAGAGCGGGAAGCCCGAATGAGCAGTTCTTC.

The chain recombines TRBV9 with TRBJ2-3; D call uncertain. The CDR3 is made up of 15 amino acids. Between the trimmed V and J ends, which lost 0 bases and 5 bases, there was a span of 13 bases. Germline V gene sequence: CDR1 SGDLS, CDR2 YYNGEE. CDR3 protein: CASSVDPTGVDTQYF. DNA of the CDR3: TGTGCCAGCAGCGTAGACCCCACTGGCGTAGATACGCAGTATTTT.

This clone was picked up many times. This rearrangement joins TRBV7-2 to TRBJ2-1, with D possibly called TRBD1 or TRBD2 (5 bases each). Germline CDR1 is SGHTA and CDR2 is FQGNSA. Trimming pared 3 bases from V and 5 bases from J, leaving 8 bases between. CDR3 size: 13 residues. The CDR3 sequence is CASSLGPDNEQFF. The CDR3 nucleotides read TGTGCCAGCAGCTTGGGACCAGACAATGAGCAGTTCTTC.

This clone came up many times. The V call is TRBV6-6, the J call TRBJ2-2; D not certain. This CDR3 region has 13 residues. The germline V gene encodes CDR1 MNHNY and CDR2 SVGAGI (reference sequence). V lost 7 bases, J lost 3 bases, and 9 bases lay in between. As DNA, the CDR3 is TGTGCCAGCAACCCTCGAGACACCGGGGAGCTGTTTTTT. This gives the protein CASNPRDTGELFF.

This chain connects TRBV15 to TRBJ2-7; either TRBD1 or TRBD2 may fit D (5 bases each). In germline, CDR1 is LNHNV, CDR2 YYDKDF (reference sequence). There are 14 residues in the CDR3. The V gene lost 5 bases and the J gene lost 5 bases, with 16 bases spanning the gap. The CDR3 region is CATSGGIRGNEQYF. CDR3 bases: TGTGCCACCAGCGGGGGTATAAGGGGAAACGAGCAGTACTTC.

This chain links TRBV6-5 with TRBJ2-7; the D call may be TRBD1 or TRBD2 (5 bases each). Germline-derived CDR1 and CDR2 are MNHEY and SVGAGI. CDR3 size: 15 residues. V was cut by 2 bases and J by 6 bases, with 17 bases left in between. The CDR3 DNA follows: TGTGCCAGCAGTTACGAACCGGGGACCTACGCCGAGCAGTACTTC. Translating gives CASSYEPGTYAEQYF.

This clone has more than one count but fewer than ten. The gene calls are TRBV2 and TRBJ2-7; D might be TRBD1 (6 bases). This CDR3 comprises 12 residues. Germline V CDR1 and CDR2: SNHLY, FYNNEI. Trimming pared 6 bases from V and 6 bases from J, leaving 12 bases between. In DNA form, the CDR3 reads TGTGCCAGCAGCCGGGACACGGGCGAGCAGTACTTC. Translation: CASSRDTGEQYF.

This clone has more than one count but fewer than ten. CDR3 bases: TGTGCCAGCAGCGTGTACAGTCTTGACTATGGCTACACCTTC. Its protein product is CASSVYSLDYGYTF. This sequence joins TRBV5-6 and TRBJ1-2; no clear D gene. The CDR3 is 14 residues long. V was shortened by 4 bases and J by 3 bases, with 13 bases between the two germline ends. Per germline, CDR1 SGHDT and CDR2 YYEEEE.

This clone was recorded a few times. The chain couples TRBV28 to TRBJ2-7; D possibly uses TRBD1 or TRBD2 (5 bases each). The length of the CDR3 is 16 residues. Germline CDR1 reads MDHEN; CDR2 reads SYDVKM. V was trimmed by 5 bases and J by 2 bases, leaving 19 bases between them. The CDR3 bases are TGTGCCAGCAGTCGCCGAGGGGTGGTTGGGACCTACGAGCAGTACTTC. Its protein product is CASSRRGVVGTYEQYF.

The chain joins TRBV18 to TRBJ1-1; no reliable D call. V dropped 1 base and J dropped 3 bases, with 12 bases sitting between them. The V gene's germline CDR1 is KGHSH and CDR2 LQKENI. The CDR3 has 15 residues. Written as DNA, the CDR3 is TGTGCCAGCTCACCACGAGGGAAATTGGACACTGAAGCTTTCTTT. Protein: CASSPRGKLDTEAFF.

In its sample, this clone was seen a few times. The gene calls are TRBV7-2 and TRBJ2-3; the D gene is possibly TRBD2 (5 bases). This CDR3 has 14 residues. Between the trimmed V and J ends, which lost 3 bases and 0 bases, there was a span of 7 bases. CDR1 SGHTA and CDR2 FQGNSA come from the germline V gene. CDR3 in DNA: TGTGCCAGCAGCTTCGACTACAGCACAGATACGCAGTATTTT. Translation gives CASSFDYSTDTQYF.